This TCR beta chain was profiled in a study of radiotherapy plus CTLA-4 blockade in lung cancer. Only in-frame clones appear in the TCRdb table, and some are missing; sequencing was by immunoSEQ multiplex PCR. The data hold over 95,000 clones, with roughly 74% observed a single time. This CDR3 is built from 17 residues. Germline V gives CDR1 SGDLS, CDR2 YYNGEE. Germline trimming cut 3 bases from V and 0 bases from J; bases unmatched to any gene: 2. The receptor comes from a human donor with non-small cell lung cancer who had a partial response to radiotherapy plus ipilimumab. Some clones in this sample may be carry-over from other donors' samples. The source material was peripheral blood, sampled from a patient treated with radiotherapy plus ipilimumab. The genes are TRBV9 and TRBJ2-2, with 13 bases identical to TRBD2. CDR3 DNA: TGTGCCAGCAGCGCGACTAGCGGGGGGACGAACACCGGGGAGCTGTTTTTT. Its protein product is CASSATSGGTNTGELFF.